This T cell receptor (beta chain) was identified in a study of identical twins. Study conclusions and caveats: Out-of-frame sharing of TCR alpha in monozygotic twins was underestimated by models. Out-of-frame alpha sequences shared between twins exhibited an excess of low generation probability. Abundant beta clonotypes from cord blood had fewer insertions, unlike memory repertoires, which showed none.

TCRdb fed the 5' RACE reads into MiXCR, producing one record per CDR3 protein. The table lists about 450,000 distinct CDR3 sequences, around a sixth of them singletons. Worth noting for this clonotype: Its target is not known.

V dropped 6 bases and J dropped 2 bases, with 20 bases sitting between them. CDR1 is SGHVS and CDR2 is FQNEAQ in the germline V gene. This CDR3 comprises 16 residues. The rearrangement links TRBV7-8 to TRBJ2-7, with D tentatively TRBD1 (5 bases). The TCR comes from a man aged 50 to 59 in good health. The sample comprised naive T cells sorted from blood. The CDR3 sequence: CASSSTGGHRAYEQYF. The CDR3, as DNA: TGTGCCAGCAGTTCTACCGGTGGACACCGGGCCTACGAGCAGTACTTC.